The entry that follows covers one T cell receptor (beta chain) sequence. TCRdb re-analysed the 5' RACE reads in MiXCR, keeping a single row per CDR3 protein. The sample gives some 320,000 distinct CDR3 sequences, approximately 4% of which show up once; roughly a fifth is in the top ten. V lost 3 bases and J lost 5; bases outside the gene matches: 7. This CDR3 contains 15 residues. The sample originates from a study of T cells after yellow fever vaccination. This chain joins TRBV12-3 or TRBV12-4 and TRBJ2-5, with 9 bases aligning to TRBD1. Source: PBMCs, taken 15 days after the yellow fever booster vaccination. The TCR originated in a man aged 18 to 30 who received the YFV17D yellow fever vaccine. CDR3 nucleotide sequence: TGTGCCAGCAGTTTGGGACAGGGTTTCTACGAGACCCAGTACTTC. This gives the protein CASSLGQGFYETQYF.